The 25 T cell receptor beta chains listed next were all sequenced from one sample in a study of T cell clones after liver transplantation. Profiled with immunoSEQ multiplex PCR; TCRdb holds only in-frame clones, not every one. This sample has 65,000 to 95,000 clones, with 75% to 90% found just once. Sequencing was performed on CD4+ T cells from blood, taken before liver transplant. The receptors were sampled from a human donor who received a liver transplant.

V gene TRBV7-2 combines with J gene TRBJ2-7; D call uncertain. Trimming removed 5 bases from V and 5 bases from J, with 13 bases in between. The CDR3 consists of 13 residues. CDR1 is SGHTA, CDR2 FQGNSA, per germline. CDR3 residues: CASSRTFRDEQYF. The CDR3 DNA follows: TGTGCCAGCAGCCGGACGTTCCGTGACGAGCAGTACTTC.

The gene calls are TRBV18 and TRBJ2-5; 10 bases line up with TRBD2. Germline lookup yields CDR1 KGHSH and CDR2 LQKENI. This CDR3 has 17 amino acids. Unmatched junction bases numbered 14, after V lost 5 bases and J lost 5 bases. CDR3 coding DNA: TGTGCCAGCTCATCGGGGACTAGCGACGGAGAGGGGGAGACCCAGTACTTC. It specifies CASSSGTSDGEGETQYF.

This clone is a singleton in its sample. J is TRBJ2-1 and V is TRBV15, with D uncertain. The V end lost 0 bases, the J end lost 2 bases, and 11 bases lay between the germline ends. In germline, CDR1 is LNHNV, CDR2 YYDKDF (reference sequence). The CDR3 totals 16 residues. CDR3 in DNA: TGTGCCACCAGCAGAGATCAGGCGGCTACCTACAATGAGCAGTTCTTC. Amino acids: CATSRDQAATYNEQFF.

The chain carries TRBV19 and TRBJ1-3; D is ambiguous. The CDR3 extends over 12 amino acids. Germline V gene lookup returns CDR1 LNHDA and CDR2 SQIVND (reference sequence). V shed 3 bases and J shed 9 bases, with 9 bases lying between them. Here the CDR3 DNA reads TGTGCCAGTAGTATGGCGGCGGCCACCATATATTTT. Amino acid sequence: CASSMAAATIYF.

The chain links TRBV10-2 to TRBJ2-6; D is perhaps TRBD1 or TRBD2 (5 bases each). This CDR3 has 15 residues. Germline CDR1 is WSHSY and CDR2 is SAAADI. V was cut by 5 bases and J by 0 bases, with 8 bases left in between. DNA of the CDR3: TGCGCCAGCAGTACTGGGGGCTCTGGGGCCAACGTCCTGACTTTC. It yields the protein CASSTGGSGANVLTF.

V is TRBV19 and J is TRBJ2-4; 12 nucleotides agree with TRBD1. CDR3 size: 16 residues. Germline CDR1 and CDR2: LNHDA and SQIVND (reference sequence). Losses at the gene ends were 5 bases for V and 6 bases for J; bases not matched to a gene: 8. The CDR3 reads CASSASGTGGRNIQYF. The CDR3 region has the DNA TGTGCCAGTAGTGCGTCCGGGACAGGGGGCCGAAACATTCAGTACTTC. Drawing the rest from reference TRBV19 and TRBJ2-4, the complete variable domain is DGGITQSPKYLFRKEGQNVTLSCEQNLNHDAMYWYRQDPGQGLRLIYYSQIVNDFQKGDIAEGYSVSREKKESFPLTVTSAQKNPTAFYLCASSASGTGGRNIQYFGAGTRLSVL.

In its sample, this clone was seen a few times. The V and J genes are TRBV11-2 and TRBJ2-1; D is possibly TRBD2 (5 bases). V was shortened by 4 bases and J by 6 bases, with 16 bases between the two germline ends. The CDR3 totals 15 residues. The germline V gene has CDR1 SGHAT and CDR2 FQNNGV. The CDR3 is CASSSLRARANEQFF. In DNA, the CDR3 is TGTGCCAGCAGCTCCTTGCGGGCTCGGGCCAATGAGCAGTTCTTC.

This clone was counted a few times. V usage is TRBV2 and J usage is TRBJ2-5, with 12 bases identical to TRBD2. CDR3 length: 12 amino acids. CDR1 and CDR2 from the germline V gene are SNHLY and FYNNEI. The CDR3 protein is CALLAGGETQYF. In DNA, the CDR3 is TGTGCACTACTAGCGGGAGGAGAGACCCAGTACTTC.

This clone was seen a handful of times. The chain couples TRBV7-9 to TRBJ2-7; TRBD2 aligns across 7 bases. J gave up 4 bases and V 5 bases, and 8 bases lay outside the gene matches. Looked up from germline, CDR1 is SEHNR and CDR2 is FQNEAQ (reference sequence). The CDR3 is made up of 14 amino acids. In DNA, the CDR3 is TGTGCCAGCAGCCCTGGGGGGGACCGTTACGAGCAGTACTTC. Its translation: CASSPGGDRYEQYF.

This clone appeared once. V gene TRBV10-3 combines with J gene TRBJ2-5, with D unresolved. The V gene lost 10 bases and the J gene lost 1 base, with 10 bases spanning the gap. Germline-derived CDR1 and CDR2 are ENHRY and SYGVKD. CDR3 length: 12 amino acids. The CDR3 here is CATRALQETQYF. CDR3 in DNA: TGTGCCACCCGGGCCCTCCAAGAGACCCAGTACTTC.

V usage is TRBV5-1 and J usage is TRBJ1-2; D ambiguous. The CDR3 spans 14 residues. The ends were cut back, 4 bases at V and 3 bases at J, with 13 bases in the middle. Per germline, CDR1 SGHRS and CDR2 YFSETQ. The CDR3 region has the DNA TGCGCCAGCAGCCTGGGTGGGAGCCACTATGGCTACACCTTC. Residues: CASSLGGSHYGYTF. Full variable domain (missing parts from reference TRBV5-1 and TRBJ1-2): KAGVTQTPRYLIKTRGQQVTLSCSPISGHRSVSWYQQTPGQGLQFLFEYFSETQRNKGNFPGRFSGRQFSNSRSEMNVSTLELGDSALYLCASSLGGSHYGYTFGSGTRLTVV.

The chain employs TRBV6-5 and TRBJ2-7; D is ambiguous. This CDR3 contains 13 residues. The germline gives CDR1 MNHEY, CDR2 SVGAGI. V was clipped by 4 bases and J by 0 bases, with 7 bases between them. CDR3 region: CASSSLSSYEQYF. The CDR3 nucleotides read TGTGCCAGCAGTTCCCTTAGCTCCTACGAGCAGTACTTC.

The chain employs TRBV5-1 and TRBJ2-2; D not certain. Germline CDR1 SGHRS, CDR2 YFSETQ. V lost 0 bases, J lost 2 bases, and 8 bases lay in between. This CDR3 has 15 residues. The CDR3 nucleotides read TGCGCCAGCAGCTTGGGGCTGAGTAACACCGGGGAGCTGTTTTTT. Residues: CASSLGLSNTGELFF. Variable domain in full (rest from reference TRBV5-1 and TRBJ2-2): KAGVTQTPRYLIKTRGQQVTLSCSPISGHRSVSWYQQTPGQGLQFLFEYFSETQRNKGNFPGRFSGRQFSNSRSEMNVSTLELGDSALYLCASSLGLSNTGELFFGEGSRLTVL.

The V call is TRBV18, the J call TRBJ2-5, with TRBD1 identical over 9 bases. Germline V gene lookup returns CDR1 KGHSH and CDR2 LQKENI. The CDR3 spans 14 residues. V was clipped by 3 bases and J by 2 bases; unmatched bases: 1. The CDR3 region has the DNA TGTGCCAGCTCACCCGGGACAGGGCAAGAGACCCAGTACTTC. It is translated as CASSPGTGQETQYF.

The rearrangement uses TRBV27 and TRBJ2-7; unclear D gene. Trimming stripped 4 bases from V and 2 bases from J, with 18 bases between. The CDR3 spans 16 residues. Germline values: CDR1 MNHEY, CDR2 SMNVEV (reference sequence). The CDR3 DNA sequence: TGTGCCAGCAGTTCCCGCCGGCGAGCTCGGCCCTACGAGCAGTACTTC. Its translation is CASSSRRRARPYEQYF.

This rearrangement joins TRBV6-4 to TRBJ2-1, with TRBD2 identical over 14 bases. The germline V gene encodes CDR1 MRHNA and CDR2 SNTAGT. The CDR3 sequence is 17 residues long. V was clipped by 6 bases and J by 2 bases; unmatched bases: 6. CDR3 in amino acids: CASSGTSGRGTYNEQFF. CDR3 sequence (DNA): TGTGCCAGCAGCGGGACTAGCGGGAGAGGGACCTACAATGAGCAGTTCTTC.

The V call is TRBV28, the J call TRBJ1-2; D is unresolved. This CDR3 spans 14 amino acids. The germline V and J ends were trimmed by 5 bases and 2 bases, with 12 bases remaining between them. Looked up from germline, CDR1 is MDHEN and CDR2 is SYDVKM. CDR3 nucleotides: TGTGCCAGCAGTCCCCCCGGGCAGAACTATGGCTACACCTTC. It encodes CASSPPGQNYGYTF.

This chain links TRBV6-1 with TRBJ1-6; D uncertain. V was pared by 5 bases and J by 1 base, with 6 bases between. The CDR3 spans 14 residues. Per germline, CDR1 MNHNS and CDR2 SASEGT. In DNA form, the CDR3 reads TGTGCCAGCAGTAGCAGGTCCTATAATTCACCCCTCCACTTT. This gives the protein CASSSRSYNSPLHF.

V and J are TRBV5-4 and TRBJ1-6, with D possibly being TRBD1 (6 bases). The germline gives CDR1 SGHNT, CDR2 YYREEE (reference sequence). This CDR3 is built from 16 residues. Between the trimmed V and J ends, which lost 4 bases and 6 bases, there was a span of 17 bases. The CDR3 reads CASSGGTGPSNSPLHF. Written as DNA, the CDR3 is TGTGCCAGCAGCGGGGGAACAGGGCCCTCTAATTCACCCCTCCACTTT.

V gene TRBV9 combines with J gene TRBJ1-1; D is unresolved. The CDR3 is made up of 13 amino acids. Germline CDR1 is SGDLS and CDR2 is YYNGEE. Trimming removed 3 bases at V and 1 base at J, with 7 bases between. DNA for the CDR3: TGTGCCAGCAGCGCGGGGTGGAACACTGAAGCTTTCTTT. Amino acid sequence: CASSAGWNTEAFF.

The rearrangement joins TRBV5-6 to TRBJ1-2; the D gene is possibly TRBD1 (6 bases). There are 13 residues in the CDR3. V shed 4 bases and J shed 4 bases, with 11 bases lying between them. Germline V gene sequence: CDR1 SGHDT, CDR2 YYEEEE. CDR3 residues: CASSGDRFYGYTF. The CDR3 DNA reads as TGTGCCAGCAGCGGTGACAGGTTCTATGGCTACACCTTC.

This chain uses TRBV18 with TRBJ2-4; no reliable D call. This CDR3 has 15 residues. The germline gives CDR1 KGHSH, CDR2 LQKENI. The ends were cut back, 2 bases at V and 0 bases at J, with 8 bases in the middle. As DNA, the CDR3 is TGTGCCAGCTCACCAGGTCTTTTAGCCAAAAACATTCAGTACTTC. Residues: CASSPGLLAKNIQYF.

The gene calls are TRBV19 and TRBJ1-2; TRBD1 agrees at 7 bases. Germline values: CDR1 LNHDA, CDR2 SQIVND (reference sequence). Unmatched junction bases numbered 5, after V lost 3 bases and J lost 4 bases. CDR3 length: 14 amino acids. This CDR3 reads CASSMGQIGYGYTF. The CDR3 DNA reads as TGTGCCAGTAGTATGGGACAGATTGGCTATGGCTACACCTTC.

The chain couples TRBV5-1 to TRBJ2-5; D call uncertain. Germline V gene data show CDR1 as SGHRS and CDR2 as YFSETQ. The V gene lost 4 bases and the J gene lost 3 bases, with 13 bases spanning the gap. The CDR3 covers 14 residues. The CDR3 nucleotides are TGCGCCAGCAGCCCCGGTAGTGATGAAGAGACCCAGTACTTC. This codes for CASSPGSDEETQYF.

CDR3 region: CASSSHPGQGDYEQYF. As DNA, the CDR3 is TGCGCCAGCAGCTCCCACCCGGGACAGGGGGACTACGAGCAGTACTTC. The gene calls are TRBV5-1 and TRBJ2-7; 11 bases fit TRBD1. The junction had 8 bases not matched to a gene; V was cut back by 3 bases and J by 3 bases. The CDR3 has 16 amino acids. The germline CDR1 and CDR2 sequences are SGHRS and YFSETQ.